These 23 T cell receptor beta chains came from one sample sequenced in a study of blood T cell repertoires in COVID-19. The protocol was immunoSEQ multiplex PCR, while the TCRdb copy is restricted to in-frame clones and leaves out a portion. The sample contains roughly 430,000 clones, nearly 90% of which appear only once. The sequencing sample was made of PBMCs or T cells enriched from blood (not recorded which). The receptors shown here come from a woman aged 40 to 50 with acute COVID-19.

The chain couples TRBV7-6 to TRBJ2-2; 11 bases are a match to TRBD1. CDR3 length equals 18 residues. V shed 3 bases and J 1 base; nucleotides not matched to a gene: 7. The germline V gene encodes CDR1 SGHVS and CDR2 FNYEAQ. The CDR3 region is CASSFGTGGFRNTGELFF. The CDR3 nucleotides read TGTGCCAGCAGCTTCGGGACAGGGGGGTTCAGGAACACCGGGGAGCTGTTTTTT.

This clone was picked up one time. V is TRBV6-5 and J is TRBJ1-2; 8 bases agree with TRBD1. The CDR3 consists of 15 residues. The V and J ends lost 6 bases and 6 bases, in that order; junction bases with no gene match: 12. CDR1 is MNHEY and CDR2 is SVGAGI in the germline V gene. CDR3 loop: CASRPVGQGLDGYTF. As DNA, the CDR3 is TGTGCCAGCAGGCCCGTAGGACAGGGTTTAGATGGCTACACCTTC.

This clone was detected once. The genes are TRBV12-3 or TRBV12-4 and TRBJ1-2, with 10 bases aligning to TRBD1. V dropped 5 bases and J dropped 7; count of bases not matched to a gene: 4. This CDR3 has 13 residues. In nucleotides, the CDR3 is TGTGCCAGCAGTCAGGGACAGGGGCTTGGCTACACCTTC. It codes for CASSQGQGLGYTF.

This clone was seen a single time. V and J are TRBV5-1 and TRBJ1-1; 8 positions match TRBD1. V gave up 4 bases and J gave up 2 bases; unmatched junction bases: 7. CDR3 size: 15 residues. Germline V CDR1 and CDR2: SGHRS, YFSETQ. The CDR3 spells CASSLTGALNTEAFF. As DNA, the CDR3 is TGCGCCAGCAGCCTGACAGGGGCCCTAAACACTGAAGCTTTCTTT. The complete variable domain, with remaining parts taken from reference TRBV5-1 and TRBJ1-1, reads KAGVTQTPRYLIKTRGQQVTLSCSPISGHRSVSWYQQTPGQGLQFLFEYFSETQRNKGNFPGRFSGRQFSNSRSEMNVSTLELGDSALYLCASSLTGALNTEAFFGQGTRLTVV.

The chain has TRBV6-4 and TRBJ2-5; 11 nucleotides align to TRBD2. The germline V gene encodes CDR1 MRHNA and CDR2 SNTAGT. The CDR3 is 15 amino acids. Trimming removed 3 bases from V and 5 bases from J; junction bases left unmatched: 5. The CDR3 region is CASSELAGAYETQYF. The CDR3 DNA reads TGTGCCAGCAGTGAACTAGCGGGGGCTTATGAGACCCAGTACTTC.

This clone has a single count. The CDR3 sequence: CASSLEVDQPQHF. CDR3 DNA sequence: TGCGCCAGCAGTCTGGAGGTGGACCAGCCCCAGCATTTT. The chain links TRBV5-1 to TRBJ1-5, with unresolved D. Trimming pared 5 bases from V and 7 bases from J, leaving 13 bases between. The CDR3 loop spans 13 amino acids. Germline V lookup: CDR1 SGHRS, CDR2 YFSETQ.

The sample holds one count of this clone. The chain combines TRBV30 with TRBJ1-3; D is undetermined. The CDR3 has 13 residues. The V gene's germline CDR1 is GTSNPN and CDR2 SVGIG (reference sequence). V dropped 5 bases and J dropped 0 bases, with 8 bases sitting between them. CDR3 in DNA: TGTGCCTGGGAGACTGGCTCTGGAAACACCATATATTTT. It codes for CAWETGSGNTIYF.

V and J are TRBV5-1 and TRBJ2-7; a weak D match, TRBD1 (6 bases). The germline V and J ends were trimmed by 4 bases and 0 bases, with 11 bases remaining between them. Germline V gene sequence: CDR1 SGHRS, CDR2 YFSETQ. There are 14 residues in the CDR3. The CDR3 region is CASSDSGHSYEQYF. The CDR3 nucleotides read TGCGCCAGCAGCGATTCGGGACACTCCTACGAGCAGTACTTC.

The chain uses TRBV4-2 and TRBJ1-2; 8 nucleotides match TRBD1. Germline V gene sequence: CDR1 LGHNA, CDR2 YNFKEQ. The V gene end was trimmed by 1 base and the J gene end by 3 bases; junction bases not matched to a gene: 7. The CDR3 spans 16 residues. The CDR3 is CASSQGIMGQDYGYTF. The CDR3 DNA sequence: TGTGCCAGCAGCCAAGGTATTATGGGACAGGACTATGGCTACACCTTC.

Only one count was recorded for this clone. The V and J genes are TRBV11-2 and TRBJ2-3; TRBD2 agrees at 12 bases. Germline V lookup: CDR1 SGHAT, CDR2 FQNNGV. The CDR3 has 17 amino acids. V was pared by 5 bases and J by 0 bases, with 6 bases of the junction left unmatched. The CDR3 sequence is CASSPGLAGTSTDTQYF. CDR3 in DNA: TGTGCCAGCAGCCCGGGACTAGCGGGTACTAGCACAGATACGCAGTATTTT.

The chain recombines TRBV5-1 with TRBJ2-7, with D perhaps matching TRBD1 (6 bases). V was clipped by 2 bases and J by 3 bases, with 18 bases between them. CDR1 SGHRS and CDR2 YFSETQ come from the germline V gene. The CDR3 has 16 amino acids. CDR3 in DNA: TGCGCCAGCAGCTTAGGGGGTGGGTTTCGGGGCTACGAGCAGTACTTC. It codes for CASSLGGGFRGYEQYF.

CDR3 DNA sequence: TGCAGCGTGCGACAGGGGGCGTATGGCTACACCTTC. It codes for CSVRQGAYGYTF. The rearrangement uses TRBV29-1 and TRBJ1-2; TRBD1 matches at 10 bases. Germline V CDR1 and CDR2: SQVTM, ANQGSEA. The CDR3 spans 12 residues. J lost 5 bases, V lost 6 bases, and 3 bases had no gene match.

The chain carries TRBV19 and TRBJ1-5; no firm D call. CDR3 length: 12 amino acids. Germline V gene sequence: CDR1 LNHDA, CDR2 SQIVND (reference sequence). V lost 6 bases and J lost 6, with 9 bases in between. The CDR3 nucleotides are TGTGCCAGTAGGATCGGAGGTCAGCCCCAGCATTTT. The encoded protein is CASRIGGQPQHF.

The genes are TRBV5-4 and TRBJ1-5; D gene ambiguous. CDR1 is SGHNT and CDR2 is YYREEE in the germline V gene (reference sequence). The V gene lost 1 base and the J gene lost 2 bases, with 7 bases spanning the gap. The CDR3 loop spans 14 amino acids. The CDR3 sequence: CASSLMGGNQPQHF. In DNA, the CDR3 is TGTGCCAGCAGCTTGATGGGCGGCAATCAGCCCCAGCATTTT.

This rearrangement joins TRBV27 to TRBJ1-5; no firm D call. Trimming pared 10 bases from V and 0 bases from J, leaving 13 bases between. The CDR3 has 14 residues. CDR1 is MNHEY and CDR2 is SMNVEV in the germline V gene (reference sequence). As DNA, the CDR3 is TGTGCCATTACGACGGGGAATAGCAATCAGCCCCAGCATTTT. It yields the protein CAITTGNSNQPQHF.

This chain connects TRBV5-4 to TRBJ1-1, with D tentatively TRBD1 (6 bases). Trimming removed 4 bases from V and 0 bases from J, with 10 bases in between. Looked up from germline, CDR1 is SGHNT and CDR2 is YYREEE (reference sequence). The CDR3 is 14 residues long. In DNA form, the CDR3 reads TGTGCCAGCAGCATGGGACATATGAACACTGAAGCTTTCTTT. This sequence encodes CASSMGHMNTEAFF.

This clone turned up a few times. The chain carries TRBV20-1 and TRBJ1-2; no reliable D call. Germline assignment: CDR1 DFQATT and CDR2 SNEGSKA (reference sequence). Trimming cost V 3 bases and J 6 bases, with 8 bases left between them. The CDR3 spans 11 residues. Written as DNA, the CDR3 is TGCAGTGCTAGTCCAGAGGATGGCTACACCTTC. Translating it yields CSASPEDGYTF.

The chain's CDR3 is CATSRGSEAFF. In DNA, the CDR3 is TGTGCCACCAGCAGAGGGAGTGAAGCTTTCTTT. The V and J genes are TRBV15 and TRBJ1-1; D is unclear. The ends were cut back, 1 base at V and 7 bases at J, with 4 bases in the middle. The CDR3 covers 11 residues. In germline, CDR1 is LNHNV, CDR2 YYDKDF (reference sequence). Complete variable domain (other parts from reference TRBV15 and TRBJ1-1): DAMVIQNPRYQVTQFGKPVTLSCSQTLNHNVMYWYQQKSSQAPKLLFHYYDKDFNNEADTPDNFQSRRPNTSFCFLDIRSPGLGDTAMYLCATSRGSEAFFGQGTRLTVV.

The CDR3 DNA reads as TGTGCCAGCAGCCTAAGACCCCGGCGGTCTGGAAACACCATATATTTT. Amino acid sequence: CASSLRPRRSGNTIYF. J is TRBJ1-3 and V is TRBV5-4; no firm D call. This CDR3 contains 16 residues. Germline CDR1 is SGHNT and CDR2 is YYREEE (reference sequence). V was clipped by 4 bases and J by 1 base, with 15 bases between them. The full variable domain, in which reference TRBV5-4 and TRBJ1-3 provide the parts outside the CDR3, is ETGVTQSPTHLIKTRGQQVTLRCSSQSGHNTVSWYQQALGQGPQFIFQYYREEENGRGNFPPRFSGLQFPNYSSELNVNALELDDSALYLCASSLRPRRSGNTIYFGEGSWLTVV.

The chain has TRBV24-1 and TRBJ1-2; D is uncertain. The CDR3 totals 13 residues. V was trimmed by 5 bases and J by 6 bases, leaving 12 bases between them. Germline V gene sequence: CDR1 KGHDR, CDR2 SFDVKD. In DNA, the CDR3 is TGTGCCACCAGTGCACTACAAGAGGATGGCTACACCTTC. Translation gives CATSALQEDGYTF.

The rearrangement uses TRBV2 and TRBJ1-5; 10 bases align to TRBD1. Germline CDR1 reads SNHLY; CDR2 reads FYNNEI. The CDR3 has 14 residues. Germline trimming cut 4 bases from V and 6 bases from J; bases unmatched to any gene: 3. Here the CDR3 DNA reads TGTGCCAGCAGTGGACAGGGGGCTGGTCAGCCCCAGCATTTT. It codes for CASSGQGAGQPQHF.

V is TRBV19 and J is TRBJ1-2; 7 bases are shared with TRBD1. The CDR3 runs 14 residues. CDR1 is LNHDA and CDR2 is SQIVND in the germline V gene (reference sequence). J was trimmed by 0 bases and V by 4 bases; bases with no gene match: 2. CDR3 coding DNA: TGTGCCAGTAGTAATACAGGGGCTAACTATGGCTACACCTTC. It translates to CASSNTGANYGYTF.

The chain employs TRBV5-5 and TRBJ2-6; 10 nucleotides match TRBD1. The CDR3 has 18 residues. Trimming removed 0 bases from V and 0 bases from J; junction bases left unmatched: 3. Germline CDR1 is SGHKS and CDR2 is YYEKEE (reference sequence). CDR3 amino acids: CASSLGTGGNSGANVLTF. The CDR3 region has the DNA TGTGCCAGCAGCTTGGGGACAGGGGGTAACTCTGGGGCCAACGTCCTGACTTTC.